This entry is about one T cell receptor (beta chain). Its recognized antigen is unknown. One base away there is no much larger clone; base qualities are not given. These data are taken from a study of cytotoxic CD8 clonotypes in ibrutinib-treated CLL (dated by TCRdb to the early 2020s). Background for the entire study: In this cohort, around 15 patients were treatment-naive and approximately twelve were relapsed/refractory, while some 18 had unmutated IGHV. Response samples were obtained after a median of roughly 13 months of treatment, with a range of roughly 6 to 40 months. Cryopreserved peripheral blood mononuclear cells were collected before treatment, at response, and at either disease progression or sustained remission. Every remission and progressive disease sample was obtained while ibrutinib was still being received by the patients. On average, each sample yielded roughly 260,000 productive templates and about 100,000 productive rearrangements. Longitudinal samples were obtainable from 26 of the 86 participants in the trial. Responses were partial in about 25 patients and complete in 2; after median around 68 months follow-up, some 15 stayed in remission and roughly twelve progressed. Paper-wide results and their limitations: Public clonotypes were found to be uncommon and were observed to contract or remain stable during treatment; the increase in clonality was shown to reflect expansion of private clonotypes at ibrutinib response. At ibrutinib response clonality went up, during sustained remission it held steady, and at progression it dropped back toward baseline. At baseline, clonality was higher than in age-matched healthy donors and showed a strong correlation with circulating CD8+ T-cell counts. Sampling times were not matched between sustained-remission and progressing patients, and lymph node repertoires were not studied.

Counted from cysteine to phenylalanine, this CDR3 has 13 amino acids. The only DNA kept is the CDR3, 39 bases in frame from the first base. The V end loses 6 bases and the J end loses 2 bases, and a stretch of 11 bases separates them. CDR1 and CDR2 are read off the germline V gene as MDHEN and SYDVKM. On a MiSeq, deep resolution sequencing aimed for a depth between 1 in 1 million and 1 in 200,000 T cells, with each clonotype covered about 9.2x on average. TCR beta libraries were generated with the immunoSEQ hsTCRB Kit. The source study handled its data this way. The data were analyzed with ImmunoSEQ Analyzer and ImmunoSEQ Data Assistant, and V, D and J gene assignments followed IMGT definitions. Clonality, which ranges from 0 to 1, was calculated as one minus the normalized Shannon entropy of productive rearrangement frequencies. Only overrepresented clonotypes making up at least 0.05% of each patient's repertoire were included in the public clonotype analysis. Some twelve repertoires from age-matched healthy donors, obtained from immuneACCESS, served as clonality controls. TCRdb mirrors the immuneACCESS table, restricted to in-frame sequences. Some clones are absent from its copies; in checked studies, under half trace to an unresolved V gene, and the reason for the others is unknown. V, J and clone size derive from that table, while D and trimming were established from the DNA sequence. The sample data list more than 70,000 clones, and roughly 77% of these were observed just once. The leading ten clones occupy roughly 5% of the sample.

The sample's time point, from its label and the paper: about a year on ibrutinib. For TCR beta library preparation, approximately 2 micrograms of genomic DNA were isolated from cryopreserved PBMCs. Longitudinal blood samples from CLL patients receiving ibrutinib monotherapy were subjected to high-throughput TCR beta sequencing. Patients were enrolled in a phase 2 open-label single-center ibrutinib monotherapy trial. The sequencing used PBMCs, collected after 12 months of ibrutinib treatment. The TCR originated in a human donor with chronic lymphocytic leukemia. The receptor chain draws on TRBV28 and TRBJ2-7, and TRBD1 may be the D gene, going by 5 matching bases. The CDR3: CASRRGRAYEQYF. The DNA sequence reads TGTGCCAGCAGAAGGGGCAGGGCCTACGAGCAGTACTTC.